Described below is a single T cell receptor (beta chain) sequence and its context. V shed 2 bases and J shed 3 bases, with 14 bases lying between them. This CDR3 region has 15 residues. CDR1 is PRHDT, CDR2 FYEKMQ, per germline (reference sequence). The data belong to a study of graft-versus-host responses after intestinal transplantation. Sequenced by immunoSEQ multiplex PCR; TCRdb stores in-frame clones only, minus some. The sample contains over 65,000 clones, about 90% of which appear only once. The chain recombines TRBV13 with TRBJ2-7, with D perhaps matching TRBD1 or TRBD2 (5 bases each). The clonotype comes from a human patient who received an intestinal transplant, so some T cells may come from the graft donor. The starting material was PBMCs, obtained 98 days after intestinal transplantation. The CDR3 coding sequence is TGTGCCAGCAGCTTATGGTTAGGGGACGACTACGAGCAGTACTTC. This codes for CASSLWLGDDYEQYF.